This T cell receptor (beta chain) was documented in a study of T cell repertoires in cytomegalovirus infection. For the study at large: Based on public TCR beta signatures, there were indications of CMV infection and of a matching HLA type. Findings and limits, study-wide: Cumulative public TCR beta family frequency identified CMV carriers with the relevant HLA.

Comments on this clonotype: Its antigen is not known. At one of its ends the junction is not consistent with the germline gene, which may arise from a read error.

CDR1 and CDR2 from the germline V gene are MGHRA and YSYEKL. The CDR3 spans 16 residues. TCRdb called the reads again in MiXCR, with one record for every CDR3 protein. The sample shows approximately 7,500 distinct CDR3 sequences, 55% of them seen only once. The chain is built from TRBV4-1 and TRBJ1-2; the D is unclear. The sample was PBMCs, sequenced either directly or after in vitro stimulation (not recorded which). The receptor was isolated from a human donor in good health (CMV status not recorded). Some clones in this sample may be carry-over from other donors' samples. Here the CDR3 DNA reads TGCGCCAGCAGCCAAGGCCCCCGGGAACATCTCTATTGCTCCAACTTC. It encodes CASSQGPREHLYCSNF.